The present T cell receptor (beta chain) was sequenced within a study of shared clonotypes between healthy human individuals. Note on this clone: The target antigen is unknown.

General observations from the study: Rarefaction curves obtained for sorted subsets showed sequencing incomplete despite large depth.

The V gene's germline CDR1 is MDHEN and CDR2 SYDVKM. Trimming left V 5 bases short and J 3 bases short, with 10 bases between. This CDR3 spans 13 amino acids. Sequencing used immunoSEQ multiplex PCR; TCRdb keeps in-frame clones, though not all of them. The sample lists around 330,000 clones, about 74% occurring once. Sequencing used memory CD4+ T cells sorted from blood. Subset denoted: CD45RA-negative fraction. V usage is TRBV28 and J usage is TRBJ2-5, with D unresolved. The receptor was isolated from a young man in good health. The CDR3 reads CASSTNREETQYF. As DNA, the CDR3 is TGTGCCAGCAGTACAAACAGAGAAGAGACCCAGTACTTC.